This T cell receptor (beta chain) emerged from a study of shared clonotypes between healthy human individuals (dated by TCRdb to the early 2020s). Describing the broader study: Two women and a few men aged 18 to 49 years were included in the cohort. For each donor, CD4 naive and CD4 memory were each given three plates, CD8 naive was given two plates, and CD8 memory was given one plate. To estimate repertoire size and how much clonotype sharing occurs between individuals, the study deeply sequenced the blood TCR repertoires of five healthy adults. To increase sequencing depth and limit assay-specific biases, different laboratories used diverse techniques to prepare libraries and sequence TCR repertoires. Per donor, leukapheresis produced somewhere between about 0.94 and 9 billion PBMCs.

What the study reported, not specific to this receptor: The genetic and exposure-history diversity represented was limited by the small number of donors. Sharing across four donors was observed for around 5% of naive CD4, 3.5% of naive CD8, 2% to 2.5% of memory CD4, and about 0.38% of memory CD8 clonotypes. Higher generation probabilities were observed for clonotypes shared by all four sorted-subset donors than for non-shared clonotypes. Based on pairwise subsampling, the degree of clonotype sharing among donors was expected to be affected by sequencing depth. Incomplete sequencing was indicated by rarefaction of sorted-subset datasets, despite the large sequencing depth. Only blood was sampled, and tissue TCR repertoires likely differ from those in blood. Larger estimated clonotype richness was generally found for naive subsets than for memory subsets.

Using the deep immunoSEQ assay, TCR CDR3 regions were amplified from genomic DNA by multiplex PCR. Extracted genomic DNA from each cell subset was distributed evenly across all wells of several immunoSEQ 96-well plates, and each plate was treated as a replicate. Each replicate PCR for sorted subsets received roughly 0.2 ug genomic DNA, equal to 30,000 or so T cell genomes. Purified libraries were measured with a Qubit 3.0 fluorometer, size-checked on a Bioanalyzer 2100, and measured again with the KAPA Library Quantification kit. Every immunoSEQ 96-well plate was sequenced on a separate single-read 150-cycle Illumina NextSeq 550 flow cell. The authors' analysis ran thus. Because the immunoSEQ output held only junctional sequences and lacked quality scores, the filtering could not match the filtering applied to full-length reads. Sequences were annotated with PyIR, a Python wrapper for IgBLAST v1.9, using IMGT germline references to assign V/J genes and CDR3. Reads were removed for weak V/J assignments (E-value above 1e-6), missing CDR3, stop codons, out-of-frame junctions, or ambiguous translated residues. V3J clonotypes were defined as sequences sharing an identical inferred V gene, J gene, and CDR3 amino acid sequence. The percentage overlap between two repertoires was calculated by dividing the number of shared unique clonotypes by the size of the smaller repertoire. Richness of each repertoire was evaluated using RTK rarefaction, the Chao1 estimator, and Recon v2.1 estimates of unobserved clonotypes. OLGA was used to compute generation probabilities for all TCRbeta clonotypes that the gDNA method yielded from a few donors. TCRdb carries this immuneACCESS record with in-frame sequences only. Its versions omit some clonotypes, under half of them owing to an unresolved V gene in the studies checked, with the rest unexplained. That table supplies the V and J calls and clone size; D and trimming were determined from the DNA. The sample table shows about 1 million clones, and approximately 76% are seen once. The top ten hold approximately 1.5% of the sample.

From its cysteine to its phenylalanine, the CDR3 spans 14 amino acids. The entry retains the CDR3 DNA only, 42 bases that are in frame from base 1. CDR1 and CDR2 (SGHTA, FQGNSA) derive from the germline V gene. V and J are truncated by 4 bases and 0 bases respectively, leaving an intervening sequence of 7 bases. Healthy HIV-negative adults with no recently reported acute infections or vaccinations were included as donors. Every donor was a Caucasian adult residing in Nashville, Tennessee, USA. CD4+ T cells were enriched by magnetic negative selection; naive cells were then positively selected on CD45RA, and the negative fraction formed the memory subset. Blood was collected by leukapheresis, and PBMCs were isolated by Ficoll-Histopaque density gradient centrifugation and then cryopreserved in liquid nitrogen vapor phase. Analytical flow cytometry was used to check the purity and quantity of every magnetically sorted T cell population. From each sorted fraction, genomic DNA was isolated and quantified by UV absorbance on a Nanodrop 2000c.

To note about this clone: Its antigen specificity is not known. No much larger clone is present one base from it, and per-base qualities are unavailable.

The V and J segments used are TRBV7-2 and TRBJ1-5; no confident D gene assignment can be made. The receptor was isolated from a man aged 18-30 years in good health. The specimen was memory CD4+ T cells sorted from blood. The cell subset or site label for this specimen denotes: CD45RA-negative fraction. The nucleotide sequence is given as TGTGCCAGCAGCTCGGGGTTTAGCAATCAGCCCCAGCATTTT. Translated, it reads CASSSGFSNQPQHF.